Included here is one T cell receptor (beta chain) sequence, with context. Losses at the gene ends were 7 bases for V and 3 bases for J; bases not matched to a gene: 9. Germline CDR1 and CDR2: LNHDA and SQIVND (reference sequence). The CDR3 sequence is 15 residues long. These data originate in a study of T cell changes during pregnancy in multiple sclerosis. Generated by immunoSEQ multiplex PCR, the TCRdb table keeps only in-frame clones and is missing some. The repertoire consists of 85,000 to 90,000 clones, with around 94% occurring once and the leading ten covering more than 1.5%. This material consisted of peripheral blood, taken after pregnancy. This receptor was taken from a female donor in good health, enrolled as a control in a pregnancy study. V is TRBV19 and J is TRBJ2-7; 10 bases fit TRBD2. The CDR3 sequence: CASKGGAGGIYEQYF. The CDR3, as DNA: TGTGCCAGTAAGGGAGGAGCGGGAGGGATCTACGAGCAGTACTTC.